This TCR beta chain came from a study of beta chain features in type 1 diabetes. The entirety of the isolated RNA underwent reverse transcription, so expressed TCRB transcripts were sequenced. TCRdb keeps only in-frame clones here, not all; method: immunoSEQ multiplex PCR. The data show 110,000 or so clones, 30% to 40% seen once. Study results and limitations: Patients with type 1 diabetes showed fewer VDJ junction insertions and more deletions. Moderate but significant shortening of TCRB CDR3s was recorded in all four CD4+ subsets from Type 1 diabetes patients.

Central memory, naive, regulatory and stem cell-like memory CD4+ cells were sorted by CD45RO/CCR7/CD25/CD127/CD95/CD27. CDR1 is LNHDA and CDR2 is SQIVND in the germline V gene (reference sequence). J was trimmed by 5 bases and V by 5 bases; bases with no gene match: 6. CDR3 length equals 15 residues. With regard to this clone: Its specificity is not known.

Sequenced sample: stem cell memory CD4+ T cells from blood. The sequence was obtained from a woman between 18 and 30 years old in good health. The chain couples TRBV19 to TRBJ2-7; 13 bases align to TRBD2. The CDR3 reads CASSLRTSGRNEQYF. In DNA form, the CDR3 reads TGTGCCAGTAGTCTCAGGACTAGCGGGAGAAACGAGCAGTACTTC.